Each of the 22 T cell receptor beta chains below was sequenced from the same sample in a study of OX40 agonist ivuxolimab in advanced cancers. Sequencing was performed with immunoSEQ multiplex PCR; in TCRdb, only in-frame clones are kept and a portion is missing. In the table there are some 20,000 clones, about 88% of which are singletons. This specimen consisted of CD4+ or CD8+ T cells sorted from blood, obtained in a trial of the OX40 agonist ivuxolimab. The receptors were gathered from an adult with an advanced solid tumor such as melanoma, head and neck, liver or kidney cancer.

CDR3 residues: CASSVGAGGMNTEAFF. In DNA form, the CDR3 reads TGTGCCAGCAGCGTAGGGGCCGGCGGTATGAACACTGAAGCTTTCTTT. V and J are TRBV9 and TRBJ1-1; D remains unclear. Looked up from germline, CDR1 is SGDLS and CDR2 is YYNGEE. V lost 0 bases and J 0 bases, leaving 12 bases between the germline ends. This CDR3 has 16 amino acids.

The rearrangement links TRBV11-3 to TRBJ2-2; D unresolved. Per germline, CDR1 SGHNT and CDR2 YENEEA. The CDR3 spans 13 residues. The V gene lost 1 base and the J gene lost 7 bases, with 7 bases spanning the gap. The CDR3 DNA reads as TGTGCCAGCAGCTTAGTTGCTGGCGGGGAGCTGTTTTTT. Its protein product is CASSLVAGGELFF.

CDR3 protein: CASSTDRGKDTQYF. The DNA of the CDR3 is TGCGCCAGCTCCACCGACAGGGGCAAAGATACGCAGTATTTT. The V gene is TRBV5-1, the J gene TRBJ2-3; 8 nucleotides agree with TRBD1. The CDR3 sequence is 14 residues long. The ends lost 7 bases at V and 5 bases at J; junction bases unmatched: 9. CDR1 and CDR2 from the germline V gene are SGHRS and YFSETQ.

CDR3 residues: CASSSVRSGETQYF. The CDR3 DNA follows: TGTGCCAGCAGCTCCGTGAGGTCGGGGGAGACCCAGTACTTC. J is TRBJ2-5 and V is TRBV5-6; maybe TRBD2 (5 bases). Germline assignment: CDR1 SGHDT and CDR2 YYEEEE. Trimming pared 3 bases from V and 5 bases from J, leaving 14 bases between. The CDR3 totals 14 residues.

The V gene is TRBV28, the J gene TRBJ1-1; D gene unclear. CDR3 length equals 12 residues. Per the germline V gene, CDR1 is MDHEN and CDR2 is SYDVKM. The ends were cut back, 10 bases at V and 0 bases at J, with 9 bases in the middle. The CDR3 DNA reads TGTGCCATCGGACGGGTGAACACTGAAGCTTTCTTT. As protein: CAIGRVNTEAFF.

This clone came up a few times. The V call is TRBV28, the J call TRBJ1-3; maybe TRBD1 (5 bases). The V gene's germline CDR1 is MDHEN and CDR2 SYDVKM. The CDR3 runs 13 residues. V lost 3 bases to trimming and J lost 4 bases, with 7 bases between them. The CDR3 is CASSLTAGNTIYF. For the CDR3, the DNA is TGTGCCAGCAGTTTGACAGCCGGAAACACCATATATTTT.

The chain employs TRBV6-5 and TRBJ2-3, with unresolved D. In germline, CDR1 is MNHEY, CDR2 SVGAGI. There are 12 residues in the CDR3. V was pared by 2 bases and J by 1 base, with 1 base between. CDR3 DNA: TGTGCCAGCAGTTACGGCACAGATACGCAGTATTTT. As protein: CASSYGTDTQYF.

This clone was detected only a few times. V usage is TRBV7-9 and J usage is TRBJ1-2; 8 positions match TRBD1. This CDR3 has 15 amino acids. Trimming at V came to 0 bases and at J to 4 bases, leaving 4 bases not matched to a gene. CDR1 and CDR2 from the germline V gene are SEHNR and FQNEAQ (reference sequence). The CDR3 DNA follows: TGTGCCAGCAGCTTAGCTCCGACAGGGGCCTATGGCTACACCTTC. Translated, it gives CASSLAPTGAYGYTF.

This clone was detected a few times. V and J are TRBV6-1 and TRBJ2-5; tentatively, D is TRBD1 (6 bases). CDR1 is MNHNS and CDR2 is SASEGT in the germline V gene. Trimming left V 8 bases short and J 4 bases short, with 14 bases between. This CDR3 is built from 13 residues. The CDR3 here is CASLARGRETQYF. In nucleotides, the CDR3 is TGTGCCAGCTTGGCCAGGGGCAGAGAGACCCAGTACTTC.

The chain joins TRBV7-9 to TRBJ2-2, with D possibly TRBD2 on 7 matching bases. The germline V gene encodes CDR1 SEHNR and CDR2 FQNEAQ (reference sequence). The CDR3 contains 14 residues. V lost 7 bases and J lost 3, with 12 bases in between. As DNA, the CDR3 is TGTGCCAGCATCTGGGGGGGCGACACCGGGGAGCTGTTTTTT. This encodes CASIWGGDTGELFF. Variable domain in full (rest from reference TRBV7-9 and TRBJ2-2): DTGVSQNPRHKITKRGQNVTFRCDPISEHNRLYWYRQTLGQGPEFLTYFQNEAQLEKSRLLSDRFSAERPKGSFSTLEIQRTEQGDSAMYLCASIWGGDTGELFFGEGSRLTVL.

This clone was detected once. The chain joins TRBV27 to TRBJ1-6; D unclear. The V gene lost 0 bases and the J gene lost 4 bases, with 7 bases spanning the gap. Germline CDR1 is MNHEY and CDR2 is SMNVEV (reference sequence). The CDR3 spans 15 residues. CDR3 region: CASSLSLGYNSPLHF. In DNA, the CDR3 is TGTGCCAGCAGTTTATCGTTGGGATATAATTCACCCCTCCACTTT.

In the case of this clone: Compared with germline, one end of the junction differs, possibly owing to a read error. The chain joins TRBV6-5 to TRBJ1-1; tentatively, D is TRBD1 (5 bases). This CDR3 contains 11 residues. From germline, CDR1 is MNHEY and CDR2 SVGAGI. The CDR3 spells CASSWGSHFSF. DNA for the CDR3: TGTGCCAGCAGTTGGGGCAGCCACTTTTCCTTT.

This clone appeared once. This rearrangement joins TRBV5-3 to TRBJ2-1; 12 bases match TRBD2. TRBV5-3 is an ORF, with its function uncertain. The CDR3 consists of 15 residues. Unmatched junction bases numbered 13, after V lost 8 bases and J lost 10 bases. CDR3 region: CASTSELAGGREQFF. Here the CDR3 DNA reads TGTGCCAGCACCTCGGAGCTAGCGGGAGGGCGGGAGCAGTTCTTC.

The CDR3 DNA is TGTGCCAGCAGCTCCATTAGGGACAGGGCTGGCAATGAGCAGTTCTTC. Protein: CASSSIRDRAGNEQFF. V gene TRBV11-1 combines with J gene TRBJ2-1, with 9 positions matching TRBD1. The CDR3 totals 16 residues. Germline lookup yields CDR1 SGHAT and CDR2 FQDESV (reference sequence). Trimming took 4 bases from V and 6 from J; bases not matched to a gene: 10. Together with reference TRBV11-1 and TRBJ2-1, the CDR3 gives the full variable domain: EAEVAQSPRYKITEKSQAVAFWCDPISGHATLYWYRQILGQGPELLVQFQDESVVDDSQLPKDRFSAERLKGVDSTLKIQPAELGDSAMYLCASSSIRDRAGNEQFFGPGTRLTVL.

The gene calls are TRBV5-4 and TRBJ2-3; 9 nucleotides align to TRBD1. The CDR3 is 15 amino acids. In germline, CDR1 is SGHNT, CDR2 YYREEE (reference sequence). The V gene end was trimmed by 7 bases and the J gene end by 3 bases; junction bases not matched to a gene: 9. CDR3 sequence reads: CASEFRDRETDTQYF. The CDR3 DNA reads TGTGCCAGCGAATTCAGGGACAGGGAGACAGATACGCAGTATTTT.

The V and J genes are TRBV7-9 and TRBJ1-1, with TRBD1 matching over 11 bases. The CDR3 runs to 15 residues. Trimming removed 5 bases from V and 5 bases from J; junction bases left unmatched: 7. Looked up from germline, CDR1 is SEHNR and CDR2 is FQNEAQ (reference sequence). The CDR3 loop reads CASSPQGQGETEAFF. The CDR3 nucleotides read TGTGCCAGCAGCCCTCAGGGACAGGGGGAAACTGAAGCTTTCTTT.

This chain's CDR3 is CASGPRRQETQYF. The CDR3 bases are TGTGCCAGCGGTCCCAGGCGGCAAGAGACCCAGTACTTC. V is TRBV11-2 and J is TRBJ2-5; D not certain. Trimming stripped 8 bases from V and 2 bases from J, with 12 bases between. The CDR3 runs 13 residues. The germline gives CDR1 SGHAT, CDR2 FQNNGV.

J is TRBJ2-5 and V is TRBV27; 7 positions agree with TRBD2. Germline values: CDR1 MNHEY, CDR2 SMNVEV (reference sequence). Trimming at V came to 8 bases and at J to 1 base, leaving 7 bases not matched to a gene. The CDR3 has 14 residues. The CDR3 here is CASRPSSGQETQYF. The CDR3 DNA reads as TGTGCCAGCCGACCCTCTAGCGGCCAAGAGACCCAGTACTTC.

The V call is TRBV5-1, the J call TRBJ2-6; TRBD1 might be the D (5 bases). CDR1 is SGHRS and CDR2 is YFSETQ in the germline V gene. This CDR3 comprises 18 residues. V was shortened by 1 base and J by 0 bases, with 14 bases between the two germline ends. The CDR3 loop reads CASSLMAWGLSGANVLTF. The CDR3 bases are TGCGCCAGCAGCTTGATGGCGTGGGGCCTCTCTGGGGCCAACGTCCTGACTTTC.

V is TRBV19 and J is TRBJ2-1; 9 bases fit TRBD1. The CDR3 loop spans 18 amino acids. Germline V gene data show CDR1 as LNHDA and CDR2 as SQIVND (reference sequence). V shed 3 bases and J 4 bases; nucleotides not matched to a gene: 13. This chain's CDR3 is CASSIRDRDNTVYNEQFF. The DNA for the CDR3 is TGTGCCAGTAGTATTCGGGACAGGGATAATACGGTGTACAATGAGCAGTTCTTC.

The rearrangement joins TRBV23-1 to TRBJ2-5; perhaps TRBD1 as D (5 bases). Near its end, the DNA agrees better with TRBJ2-7, so the J call may be wrong. TRBV23-1 belongs to the ORF category, with a function that is uncertain. This CDR3 has 14 amino acids. DNA of the CDR3: TGCGCCAGCAGTCAATCGAGACAGATCTACGAGCAGTACTTC. Translated, it gives CASSQSRQIYEQYF.

The V gene is TRBV29-1, the J gene TRBJ2-5; D is uncertain. The CDR3 is 12 amino acids. The germline V gene encodes CDR1 SQVTM and CDR2 ANQGSEA. V gave up 5 bases and J gave up 4 bases, with 11 bases separating them. CDR3 DNA sequence: TGCAGCGTTTATGGGTTGGGAGAGACCCAGTACTTC. Its protein product is CSVYGLGETQYF.